This TCR beta chain came from a study of cytomegalovirus exposure and HLA in healthy donors. The germline gives CDR1 SGHRS, CDR2 YFSETQ. The V and J ends lost 0 bases and 0 bases, in that order; junction bases with no gene match: 10. The CDR3 is made up of 19 amino acids. This table comes from immunoSEQ multiplex PCR, and its TCRdb copy is limited to in-frame clones, with some not included. Of about 63,000 clones in the sample, 70% to 90% were seen once. The sequence was obtained from a woman aged 18-29 years in good health and CMV-seronegative. Sequencing was performed on PBMCs. The V call is TRBV5-1, the J call TRBJ2-1; the match to TRBD2 covers 9 bases. The CDR3 spells CASSLVSLAGPTSYNEQFF. CDR3 nucleotides: TGCGCCAGCAGCTTGGTATCCCTAGCGGGACCGACCTCCTACAATGAGCAGTTCTTC.